This passage covers 4 T cell receptor beta chains from one sample sequenced in a study of blood T cell repertoires in COVID-19. Using immunoSEQ multiplex PCR, the repertoire was profiled, and TCRdb retains in-frame clones only, with some absent. The sample includes more than 150,000 clones, 80% to 90% of them seen just once. Sample: PBMCs or T cells enriched from blood (not recorded which). The receptors were gathered from a woman aged 45-65 years who had recovered from COVID-19.

The V gene is TRBV5-1, the J gene TRBJ2-1; tentative D call: TRBD2 (6 bases). With 6 bases removed from V and 8 bases from J, the gap between germline ends came to 21 bases. The germline CDR1 and CDR2 sequences are SGHRS and YFSETQ. The CDR3 is 15 amino acids. DNA for the CDR3: TGCGCCAGCACCCAAACCGGGACTCCCATTGATGAGCAGTTCTTC. Translation: CASTQTGTPIDEQFF.

There are many counts of this clone. The chain carries TRBV3-1 (or the pseudogene TRBV3-2) and TRBJ2-3; 9 nucleotides match TRBD2. The CDR3 has 17 amino acids. The trim removed 0 bases at V and 5 bases at J, leaving 9 bases unmatched. Germline V gene data show CDR1 as LGHDT and CDR2 as YNNKEL (reference sequence). The CDR3 reads CASSQEVAGVVGDTQYF. CDR3 nucleotide sequence: TGTGCCAGCAGCCAAGAAGTAGCGGGGGTCGTAGGAGATACGCAGTATTTT.

The CDR3 region is CASSRKLAGGDTQYF. CDR3 DNA: TGTGCCAGCAGCCGGAAACTAGCGGGAGGAGATACGCAGTATTTT. This rearrangement joins TRBV11-2 to TRBJ2-3, with 12 bases lining up with TRBD2. The J segment lost 5 bases and the V segment lost 5 bases, leaving 5 bases of the junction unmatched. Per the germline V gene, CDR1 is SGHAT and CDR2 is FQNNGV. CDR3 length: 15 amino acids.

V is TRBV6-5 and J is TRBJ2-7, with 8 bases lining up with TRBD1. Germline values: CDR1 MNHEY, CDR2 SVGAGI. The CDR3 runs to 14 residues. V trimming: 7 bases; J trimming: 3 bases; junction bases outside the gene matches: 8. The CDR3 is CASTRQGRDYEQYF. CDR3 in DNA: TGTGCCAGCACAAGACAGGGGCGGGACTACGAGCAGTACTTC.